This T cell receptor beta chain was documented in a study of cytomegalovirus exposure and HLA in healthy donors. The study ran its PCR with 60 Vbeta and 13 Jbeta primers. Sequencing was performed with immunoSEQ multiplex PCR; in TCRdb, only in-frame clones are kept and a portion is missing. The table includes some 130,000 clones, approximately 71% detected once. This CDR3 has 13 amino acids. Germline values: CDR1 SGHRS, CDR2 YFSETQ. The V end lost 4 bases, the J end lost 9 bases, and 16 bases lay between the germline ends. Points on this clone: The antigen remains undetermined.

Overall study results and limits: The study put 150 to 200 TCR beta chains on its list as cytomegalovirus-associated.

The sequence came from a man aged 30-40 years in good health and CMV-seronegative. V gene TRBV5-1 combines with J gene TRBJ2-5; tentative D call: TRBD1 (5 bases). Specimen: PBMCs. CDR3 bases: TGCGCCAGCAGCACAGGTCCACCGGCGGCCCAGTACTTC. This sequence encodes CASSTGPPAAQYF.